The rows below give T cell receptor beta chains drawn from one sample of a study of T cells in Graves' hyperthyroidism and ophthalmopathy. TCRdb redid the calling of the multiplex PCR reads with MiXCR, one entry per CDR3 protein. The sample includes hundreds of thousands of distinct CDR3 sequences, about 16% seen only once; the top ten take 25% to 30%. The material sequenced was blood. These receptors were taken from a woman aged 18-29 years with Graves' ophthalmopathy. Each CDR3 is given with its conserved first and last residue. D genes are given only for firm matches. Rows give clone size only sometimes, using once, few, many, or a class for an expanded clone.

v_call,j_call,clone_size,d_call,cdr3_aa,cdr3_nt
TRBV2,TRBJ2-1,many,-,CASSEQGFEQFF,TGTGCCAGCAGTGAACAGGGGTTTGAGCAGTTCTTC
TRBV20-1,TRBJ2-1,many,-,CSPKRQDSYNEQFF,TGCAGTCCTAAAAGGCAGGACTCCTACAATGAGCAGTTCTTC
TRBV27,TRBJ1-6,few,TRBD1,CASSLSGIGTGANSPLHF,TGTGCCAGCAGTTTATCCGGCATCGGGACAGGGGCAAATTCACCCCTCCACTTT
TRBV4-2,TRBJ2-7,many,-,CASSQDPLGEQYF,TGTGCCAGCAGCCAAGATCCACTGGGCGAGCAGTACTTC
TRBV6-2/TRBV6-3,TRBJ2-7,-,-,CASTTRGLSYEQYF,TGTGCCAGCACAACTAGGGGACTCTCCTACGAGCAGTACTTC
TRBV11-2,TRBJ2-3,many,TRBD2,CASSLVTSGGRDTQYF,TGTGCCAGCAGCTTGGTTACTAGCGGGGGGCGGGATACGCAGTATTTT
TRBV20-1,TRBJ2-7,-,TRBD2,CSARDRWASGGGGDEQYF,TGCAGTGCTAGAGATCGTTGGGCTAGCGGGGGGGGAGGAGACGAGCAGTACTTC
TRBV24-1,TRBJ2-2,many,-,CATSASLDTGELFF,TGTGCCACCAGTGCGAGTCTGGACACCGGGGAGCTGTTTTTT
TRBV7-9,TRBJ2-1,many,TRBD2,CASSLGVAGATYNEQFF,TGTGCCAGCAGCTTAGGAGTAGCGGGGGCAACCTACAATGAGCAGTTCTTC
TRBV28,TRBJ1-1,many,-,CASSTAHGAFF,TGTGCCAGCTCAACGGCGCACGGAGCTTTCTTT
TRBV28,TRBJ2-1,many,TRBD1,CASRPPGQGIDNEQFF,TGTGCCAGCAGACCTCCGGGACAGGGGATCGACAATGAGCAGTTCTTC
TRBV11-2,TRBJ2-5,many,TRBD2,CASSLWAGEEETQYF,TGTGCCAGCAGCTTATGGGCGGGAGAGGAAGAGACCCAGTACTTC
TRBV19,TRBJ1-2,-,-,CASSINGQTNYGYTF,TGTGCCAGTAGTATAAACGGACAAACGAACTATGGCTACACCTTC
TRBV28,TRBJ2-1,many,TRBD1,CASSQRTGFANEQFF,TGTGCCAGCAGTCAAAGGACAGGGTTTGCTAATGAGCAGTTCTTC
TRBV28,TRBJ2-1,many,TRBD2,CASSLYPSGGAVEQFF,TGTGCCAGCAGTTTATACCCTAGCGGGGGGGCGGTTGAGCAGTTCTTC
TRBV2,TRBJ1-6,-,TRBD1,CASSVGQGDSPLHF,TGTGCCAGCAGTGTGGGACAGGGGGATTCACCCCTCCACTTT
TRBV5-4,TRBJ1-1,many,-,CASGSLDPSEAFF,TGTGCCAGCGGAAGCCTCGACCCCTCTGAAGCTTTCTTT
TRBV20-1,TRBJ2-5,-,-,CSASWGGRRETQYF,TGCAGTGCTAGTTGGGGGGGGCGCCGAGAGACCCAGTACTTC
TRBV6-6,TRBJ1-1,many,-,CASSYRQKSFF,TGTGCCAGCAGTTACCGCCAGAAATCTTTCTTT
TRBV27,TRBJ2-7,many,-,CASTPFSSYEQYF,TGTGCCAGCACCCCATTTAGCTCCTACGAGCAGTACTTC
TRBV2,TRBJ2-3,many,-,CASTRDFFTDTQYF,TGTGCCAGCACTCGGGACTTCTTCACAGATACGCAGTATTTT
TRBV9,TRBJ1-6,many,-,CASSVGGTNSPLHF,TGTGCCAGCAGCGTAGGAGGGACTAATTCACCCCTCCACTTT
TRBV2,TRBJ2-5,many,-,CASSGTGAGVVAQYF,TGTGCCAGCAGTGGGACGGGGGCCGGGGTAGTGGCCCAGTACTTC
TRBV19,TRBJ2-5,-,-,CASSIASGEWETQYF,TGTGCCAGTAGTATAGCGTCAGGGGAGTGGGAGACCCAGTACTTC